Below, 32 T cell receptor beta chains from the same sample are listed, as sequenced in a study of T-cell reconstitution after alpha-beta-depleted transplantation in children. Unique molecular identifiers featured in how the TCRbeta library was prepared. One entry per CDR3 protein, called by TCRdb with MiXCR from the PCR reads. The table includes just under 250,000 distinct CDR3 sequences, 25% detected once. Sequences were derived from PBMCs, sampled before TCRalphabeta/CD19-depleted stem cell transplant. These receptor sequences come from a girl aged 2-9 years with Fanconi anemia, due to receive a stem cell transplant.

This clonotype was found a few times. The chain carries TRBV20-1 and TRBJ2-7; 10 positions agree with TRBD2. Unmatched junction bases numbered 4, after V lost 3 bases and J lost 2 bases. Looked up from germline, CDR1 is DFQATT and CDR2 is SNEGSKA (reference sequence). The CDR3 length is 14 residues. The CDR3 DNA sequence: TGCAGTGCTAGCCCTAGCGGGGGAACCTACGAGCAGTACTTC. Translation gives CSASPSGGTYEQYF.

This clonotype was counted between two and nine times. The V and J genes are TRBV6-1 and TRBJ1-5; unclear D gene. The length of the CDR3 is 13 residues. CDR1 is MNHNS and CDR2 is SASEGT in the germline V gene. Trimming shortened V by 3 bases and J by 7 bases, and 10 bases separated the two germline ends. For the CDR3, the DNA is TGTGCCAGCAGTGAGGGTATTGGACAGCCCCAGCATTTT. Translated: CASSEGIGQPQHF.

This chain links TRBV5-1 with TRBJ2-1; 7 bases align to TRBD2. Trimming at V came to 4 bases and at J to 7 bases, leaving 14 bases not matched to a gene. The CDR3 runs 16 residues. Per the germline V gene, CDR1 is SGHRS and CDR2 is YFSETQ. In DNA, the CDR3 is TGCGCCAGCAGCCTCAAAGGCGGGAGCTTTACAAATGAGCAGTTCTTC. This codes for CASSLKGGSFTNEQFF.

The gene calls are TRBV7-3 and TRBJ2-3; D is unclear. CDR1 SGHTA and CDR2 FQGTGA come from the germline V gene. V lost 2 bases, J lost 2 bases, and 11 bases lay in between. The length of the CDR3 is 15 residues. DNA for the CDR3: TGTGCCAGCAGCTTAGGCGGAGCCGACACAGATACGCAGTATTTT. Encoded protein: CASSLGGADTDTQYF.

This clonotype was detected a few times. The chain joins TRBV5-1 to TRBJ1-1, with a weak D call TRBD1 (5 bases). V lost 0 bases and J 7 bases, leaving 7 bases between the germline ends. This CDR3 contains 12 residues. Germline CDR1 is SGHRS and CDR2 is YFSETQ. CDR3 nucleotides: TGCGCCAGCAGCTTGGCAGGGAATGAAGCTTTCTTT. Translation: CASSLAGNEAFF. Together with reference TRBV5-1 and TRBJ1-1, the CDR3 gives the full variable domain: KAGVTQTPRYLIKTRGQQVTLSCSPISGHRSVSWYQQTPGQGLQFLFEYFSETQRNKGNFPGRFSGRQFSNSRSEMNVSTLELGDSALYLCASSLAGNEAFFGQGTRLTVV.

At least ten counts were recorded for this clonotype. The chain combines TRBV5-1 with TRBJ2-7; either TRBD1 or TRBD2 may supply D (5 bases each). This CDR3 is built from 17 residues. Germline CDR1 and CDR2: SGHRS and YFSETQ. The V end was cut by 0 bases, the J end by 2 bases, with 18 bases between. CDR3 bases: TGCGCCAGCAGCTTGGTTAGTCCTGCCGGGGCCCCCTACGAGCAGTACTTC. Amino acid sequence: CASSLVSPAGAPYEQYF.

The chain couples TRBV6-5 to TRBJ2-2; D not resolved. V lost 2 bases and J 0 bases, leaving 7 bases between the germline ends. The CDR3 runs to 15 residues. Germline CDR1 reads MNHEY; CDR2 reads SVGAGI. CDR3 in amino acids: CASSYRGPNTGELFF. DNA of the CDR3: TGTGCCAGCAGTTACCGCGGACCGAACACCGGGGAGCTGTTTTTT.

This clonotype was seen a few times. The chain has TRBV2 and TRBJ2-3, with 14 positions matching TRBD2. With 3 bases clipped from V and 2 bases from J, the junction kept 13 bases outside the gene matches. The CDR3 loop spans 20 amino acids. The V gene's germline CDR1 is SNHLY and CDR2 FYNNEI. The CDR3 loop reads CASSDLEGLAGAFFTDTQYF. In nucleotides, the CDR3 is TGTGCCAGCAGTGACCTCGAGGGACTAGCGGGGGCGTTCTTCACAGATACGCAGTATTTT.

This clonotype has only a few counts. J is TRBJ2-7 and V is TRBV29-1, with TRBD1 identical over 9 bases. J was trimmed by 5 bases and V by 3 bases; bases with no gene match: 2. There are 12 residues in the CDR3. The germline gives CDR1 SQVTM, CDR2 ANQGSEA. The CDR3 coding sequence is TGCAGCGTTGAGGGACAGGGCCACGAGCAGTACTTC. It encodes CSVEGQGHEQYF.

In its sample, this clonotype was seen many times. The chain employs TRBV4-2 and TRBJ2-1, with 9 bases that match TRBD2. Per germline, CDR1 LGHNA and CDR2 YNFKEQ. With 1 base clipped from V and 5 bases from J, the junction kept 6 bases outside the gene matches. This CDR3 has 16 residues. CDR3 bases: TGTGCCAGCAGCCAAGGAGATGCGGGGGGGGACAATGAGCAGTTCTTC. This encodes CASSQGDAGGDNEQFF.

This rearrangement joins TRBV29-1 to TRBJ2-5, with 11 bases identical to TRBD2. V was clipped by 4 bases and J by 2 bases; unmatched bases: 3. Germline CDR1 reads SQVTM; CDR2 reads ANQGSEA. The CDR3 contains 14 residues. The CDR3 region is CSVAGTSGQETQYF. The CDR3 bases are TGCAGCGTTGCGGGGACTAGCGGACAAGAGACCCAGTACTTC.

This chain connects TRBV10-3 to TRBJ2-5; tentatively, D is TRBD2 (6 bases). Germline V gene data show CDR1 as ENHRY and CDR2 as SYGVKD. This CDR3 comprises 13 residues. V shed 7 bases and J shed 1 base, with 10 bases lying between them. DNA of the CDR3: TGTGCCATCATGTCCGGGGGCCAAGAGACCCAGTACTTC. Its protein is CAIMSGGQETQYF.

This clonotype showed up many times. The chain couples TRBV20-1 to TRBJ1-6; maybe TRBD1 (6 bases). This CDR3 contains 15 residues. V was clipped by 6 bases and J by 7 bases, with 19 bases between them. Germline V gene sequence: CDR1 DFQATT, CDR2 SNEGSKA (reference sequence). CDR3 region: CSAIAATGWNSPLHF. Written as DNA, the CDR3 is TGCAGTGCCATCGCCGCGACAGGCTGGAATTCACCCCTCCACTTT.

Many counts were recorded for this clonotype. The chain is built from TRBV6-6 and TRBJ2-7; perhaps TRBD2 as D (6 bases). V was shortened by 6 bases and J by 3 bases, with 12 bases between the two germline ends. Germline-derived CDR1 and CDR2 are MNHNY and SVGAGI (reference sequence). The CDR3 covers 13 residues. This CDR3 reads CASRLGGDYEQYF. CDR3 sequence (DNA): TGTGCCAGCAGGCTGGGGGGTGACTACGAGCAGTACTTC.

This clonotype occurred many times. The J gene is TRBJ2-5, the V gene TRBV3-1; a weak D match, TRBD2 (6 bases). V lost 6 bases, J lost 9 bases, and 20 bases lay in between. Germline values: CDR1 LGHDT, CDR2 YNNKEL (reference sequence). The CDR3 is 14 residues long. CDR3 loop: CASSPRPAPGAQYF. CDR3 in DNA: TGTGCCAGCAGTCCCCGTCCCGCACCGGGGGCCCAGTACTTC.

The gene calls are TRBV7-2 and TRBJ2-3, with no clear D. Germline V gives CDR1 SGHTA, CDR2 FQGNSA. The CDR3 runs to 13 residues. Trimming removed 0 bases at V and 5 bases at J, with 6 bases between. CDR3 DNA: TGTGCCAGCAGCTTAGCGGGCCAAGATACGCAGTATTTT. This gives the protein CASSLAGQDTQYF.

This clonotype has at least ten counts. The chain links TRBV27 to TRBJ2-1; possible D gene TRBD2, 5 bases. The V gene's germline CDR1 is MNHEY and CDR2 SMNVEV (reference sequence). This CDR3 is built from 12 residues. V was trimmed by 4 bases and J by 9 bases, leaving 10 bases between them. The CDR3 here is CASSSTSIEQFF. The CDR3 nucleotides are TGTGCCAGCAGTTCTACTAGTATTGAGCAGTTCTTC.

Notes on this clonotype: A read error may explain this, as a much larger clone is one base away. The chain links TRBV29-1 to TRBJ2-7, with 7 bases that match TRBD1. The CDR3 sequence is 14 residues long. Germline V gives CDR1 SQVTM, CDR2 ANQGSEA. Trimming cost V 0 bases and J 4 bases; bases outside gene matches: 6. The CDR3 region has the DNA TGCAGCGTTGAAGAAACAGGGGTTCCGTACGAGCAGTACTTC. This sequence encodes CSVEETGVPYEQYF.

This clonotype appeared a single time. The chain has TRBV20-1 and TRBJ2-1, with D possibly matching TRBD2 (6 bases). Germline V CDR1 and CDR2: DFQATT, SNEGSKA (reference sequence). The CDR3 has 15 residues. The V and J ends lost 5 bases and 2 bases respectively, with 16 bases between them. CDR3: CSAVRDSIAYNEQFF. DNA for the CDR3: TGCAGTGCTGTCCGGGACTCGATCGCCTACAATGAGCAGTTCTTC.

The chain links TRBV6-1 to TRBJ2-2, with D perhaps matching TRBD1 (5 bases). Germline loops: CDR1 MNHNS, CDR2 SASEGT. V shed 5 bases and J shed 4 bases, with 11 bases lying between them. CDR3 length: 14 amino acids. The CDR3 DNA follows: TGTGCCAGCAGTCGACAGTTTTCCACCGGGGAGCTGTTTTTT. It codes for CASSRQFSTGELFF.

CDR3 sequence reads: CSVDPRGWNTF. The DNA for the CDR3 is TGCAGCGTTGACCCCAGGGGCTGGAACACCTTC. The J gene is TRBJ1-2, the V gene TRBV29-1; D might be TRBD1 (6 bases). This CDR3 has 11 residues. Germline CDR1 and CDR2: SQVTM and ANQGSEA. Trimming removed 3 bases from V and 12 bases from J, with 14 bases in between.

This clonotype was seen many times. The CDR3 protein is CSVMGQLEEAFF. The CDR3 DNA reads TGCAGCGTTATGGGACAGTTAGAGGAAGCTTTCTTT. The chain carries TRBV29-1 and TRBJ1-1, with 7 bases fitting TRBD1. The CDR3 runs 12 residues. Trimming at V came to 5 bases and at J to 8 bases, leaving 8 bases not matched to a gene. CDR1 is SQVTM and CDR2 is ANQGSEA in the germline V gene. Combining the CDR3 with reference TRBV29-1 and TRBJ1-1 gives the whole variable domain SAVISQKPSRDICQRGTSLTIQCQVDSQVTMMFWYRQQPGQSLTLIATANQGSEATYESGFVIDKFPISRPNLTFSTLTVSNMSPEDSSIYLCSVMGQLEEAFFGQGTRLTVV.

This clonotype was observed at least ten times. V is TRBV20-1 and J is TRBJ2-3, with TRBD2 matching 9 bases. Germline CDR1 and CDR2: DFQATT and SNEGSKA (reference sequence). The CDR3 is 12 residues long. The ends lost 6 bases at V and 4 bases at J; junction bases unmatched: 2. The CDR3 is CSAQRGADTQYF. In DNA, the CDR3 is TGCAGTGCGCAGCGGGGGGCAGATACGCAGTATTTT.

This clonotype appeared many times. For the CDR3, the DNA is TGCAGTGCCCTCCGACTAGCGCAGACAGATACGCAGTATTTT. Translation: CSALRLAQTDTQYF. The V call is TRBV20-1, the J call TRBJ2-3, with 8 bases that match TRBD2. CDR1 is DFQATT, CDR2 SNEGSKA, per germline (reference sequence). The ends lost 6 bases at V and 3 bases at J; junction bases unmatched: 8. The CDR3 totals 14 residues.

This clonotype was found many times. The V gene is TRBV5-1, the J gene TRBJ2-6; possibly TRBD1 or TRBD2 for D (5 bases each). This CDR3 has 22 residues. CDR1 SGHRS and CDR2 YFSETQ come from the germline V gene. Between the trimmed V and J ends, which lost 7 bases and 0 bases, there was a span of 32 bases. CDR3 nucleotides: TGCGCCAGCTCTACTTATTCCCGGGGCAAAGGGGCCGACATCTCTGGGGCCAACGTCCTGACTTTC. Its translation is CASSTYSRGKGADISGANVLTF.

Only a few counts were recorded for this clonotype. The CDR3 DNA reads TGTGCCAGCAGCGGGGGGACCGCTTCACCCCTCCACTTT. This gives the protein CASSGGTASPLHF. This rearrangement joins TRBV7-8 to TRBJ1-6, with a possible D match to TRBD1 (5 bases). Trimming pared 5 bases from V and 9 bases from J, leaving 11 bases between. CDR3 length: 13 amino acids. The germline V gene has CDR1 SGHVS and CDR2 FQNEAQ.

This rearrangement joins TRBV29-1 to TRBJ2-7, with D maybe TRBD1 (5 bases). V lost 2 bases and J 0 bases, leaving 8 bases between the germline ends. CDR3 length equals 13 residues. CDR1 and CDR2 from the germline V gene are SQVTM and ANQGSEA. For the CDR3, the DNA is TGCAGCGTTGAACAGGGCCTCTCCTACGAGCAGTACTTC. As protein: CSVEQGLSYEQYF.

This clonotype was observed at least ten times. V usage is TRBV20-1 and J usage is TRBJ2-4; tentatively, D is TRBD1 (6 bases). With 3 bases removed from V and 1 base from J, the gap between germline ends came to 19 bases. Germline V gene data show CDR1 as DFQATT and CDR2 as SNEGSKA (reference sequence). The CDR3 contains 17 residues. CDR3 bases: TGCAGTGCTAGCCCCGAATGGATGGGGGCGGCCAAAAACATTCAGTACTTC. This encodes CSASPEWMGAAKNIQYF.

This clonotype occurred a few times. The chain joins TRBV14 to TRBJ2-1; perhaps TRBD2 as D (6 bases). Deletions cut 5 bases from V and 2 bases from J, with 13 bases between. The CDR3 consists of 15 residues. CDR1 is SGHDN, CDR2 FVKESK, per germline. CDR3 loop: CASSNGTPAYNEQFF. CDR3 DNA sequence: TGTGCCAGCAGCAACGGGACTCCCGCCTACAATGAGCAGTTCTTC. Variable domain in full (rest from reference TRBV14 and TRBJ2-1): EAGVTQFPSHSVIEKGQTVTLRCDPISGHDNLYWYRRVMGKEIKFLLHFVKESKQDESGMPNNRFLAERTGGTYSTLKVQPAELEDSGVYFCASSNGTPAYNEQFFGPGTRLTVL.

V usage is TRBV20-1 and J usage is TRBJ2-3, with 8 bases fitting TRBD2. The CDR3 has 15 residues. Per germline, CDR1 DFQATT and CDR2 SNEGSKA (reference sequence). The junction had 8 bases not matched to a gene; V was cut back by 1 base and J by 5 bases. CDR3 coding DNA: TGCAGTGCTAGAGTAGCGGGAACGAATCAAGATACGCAGTATTTT. Translating gives CSARVAGTNQDTQYF.

The chain recombines TRBV28 with TRBJ2-7; a possible D gene is TRBD2 (5 bases). The germline CDR1 and CDR2 sequences are MDHEN and SYDVKM. V dropped 5 bases and J dropped 3 bases, with 14 bases sitting between them. The CDR3 runs 14 residues. The CDR3 region is CASSDNPGLYEQYF. CDR3 coding DNA: TGTGCCAGCAGTGACAACCCCGGACTCTACGAGCAGTACTTC.

This clonotype was seen more than once but under ten times. The chain is built from TRBV5-1 and TRBJ2-7, with TRBD2 identical over 8 bases. V lost 0 bases to trimming and J lost 7 bases; unmatched junction nucleotides: 12. This CDR3 is 16 amino acids long. CDR1 and CDR2 (germline): SGHRS, YFSETQ. CDR3 in amino acids: CASSLAPGLDVLEQYF. As DNA, the CDR3 is TGCGCCAGCAGCTTGGCTCCGGGACTAGATGTTTTAGAGCAGTACTTC.